This T cell receptor (beta chain) was observed in a study of control samples from healthy donors and cancer patients. The method was immunoSEQ multiplex PCR; TCRdb's version includes in-frame clones alone and lacks a portion of them. The table lists 150,000 or so clones, over 85% of them singletons. CDR1 is SEHNR, CDR2 FQNEAQ, per germline (reference sequence). The CDR3 has 16 amino acids. The V end was cut by 5 bases, the J end by 0 bases, with 16 bases between. The V call is TRBV7-9, the J call TRBJ1-1; possible D gene TRBD1, 5 bases. Sequencing input: blood. This sequence was found in a woman aged 35 to 49 in good health. The CDR3 sequence: CASSRWFGTLNTEAFF. Written as DNA, the CDR3 is TGTGCCAGCAGCCGGTGGTTCGGGACCTTGAACACTGAAGCTTTCTTT.